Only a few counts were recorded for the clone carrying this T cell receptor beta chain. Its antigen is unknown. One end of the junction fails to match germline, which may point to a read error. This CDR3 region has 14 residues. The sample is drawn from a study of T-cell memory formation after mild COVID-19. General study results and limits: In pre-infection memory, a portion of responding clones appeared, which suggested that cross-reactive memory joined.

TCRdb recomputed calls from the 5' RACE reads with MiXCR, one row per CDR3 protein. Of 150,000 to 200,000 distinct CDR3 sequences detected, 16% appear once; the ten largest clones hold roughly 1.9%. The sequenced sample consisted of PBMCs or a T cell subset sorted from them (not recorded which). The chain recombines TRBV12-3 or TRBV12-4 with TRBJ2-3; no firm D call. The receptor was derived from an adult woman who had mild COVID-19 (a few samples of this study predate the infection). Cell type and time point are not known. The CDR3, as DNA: TGTGCCAGCAGGTTAGGAGCTTTCACAGATACGCAGTATTTT. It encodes CASRLGAFTDTQYF.